This T cell receptor (beta chain) stems from a study of cytomegalovirus exposure and HLA in healthy donors. 60 Vbeta and 13 Jbeta primers were used in PCR. The repertoire was sequenced with immunoSEQ multiplex PCR; TCRdb's copy has only in-frame clones and lacks some. The profile shows about 200,000 clones, about 88% of them singletons. At sampling all donors were nominally healthy, likely with unrecorded immune exposures. Germline assignment: CDR1 PRHDT and CDR2 FYEKMQ (reference sequence). The CDR3 loop spans 13 amino acids. V dropped 2 bases and J dropped 3 bases, with 8 bases sitting between them. Comment on this clone: Its cognate antigen is unknown.

Study outcomes and limitations: Most of the TCR beta V segments (in an earlier analysis) were productive either about 87% or about 30% of the time. In a later analysis, TCR beta V- and J-gene trimming was associated with a missense DCLRE1C variant.

Input material: PBMCs. The chain is built from TRBV13 and TRBJ2-7, with D unclear. The TCR originated in a woman between 25 and 40 years old in good health and CMV-seronegative. Written as DNA, the CDR3 is TGTGCCAGCAGCTTAACTCCGGGCTACGAGCAGTACTTC. Protein product: CASSLTPGYEQYF.